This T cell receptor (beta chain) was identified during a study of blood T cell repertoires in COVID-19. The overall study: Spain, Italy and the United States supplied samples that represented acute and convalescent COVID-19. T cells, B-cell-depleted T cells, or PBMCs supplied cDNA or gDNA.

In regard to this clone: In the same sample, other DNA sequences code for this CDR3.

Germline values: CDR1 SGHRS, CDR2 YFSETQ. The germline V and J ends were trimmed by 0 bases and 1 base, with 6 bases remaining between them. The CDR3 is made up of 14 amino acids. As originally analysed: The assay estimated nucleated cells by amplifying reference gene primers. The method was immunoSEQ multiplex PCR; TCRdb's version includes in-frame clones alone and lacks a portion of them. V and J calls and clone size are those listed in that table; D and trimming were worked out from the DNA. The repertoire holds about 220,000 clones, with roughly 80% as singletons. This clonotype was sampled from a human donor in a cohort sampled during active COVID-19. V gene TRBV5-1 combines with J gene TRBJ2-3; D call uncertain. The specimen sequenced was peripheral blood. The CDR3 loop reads CASSLGGGTDTQYF. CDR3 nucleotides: TGCGCCAGCAGCTTGGGCGGCGGCACAGATACGCAGTATTTT.